This paragraph reports one T cell receptor (beta chain). What it binds is not known. From germline, CDR1 is LGHNA and CDR2 YNFKEQ. Deletions cut 1 base from V and 0 bases from J, with 13 bases between. The CDR3 sequence is 17 residues long. The assay was immunoSEQ multiplex PCR, and TCRdb's table has in-frame clones only and misses some. The sample carries roughly 60,000 clones, around 83% recorded once. This sample was included in a study of OX40 agonist ivuxolimab in advanced cancers. Study information: Enrolled patients in dose escalation had cancers that were hepatocellular carcinoma, melanoma, renal cell or head and neck cancer. Study-level findings and limits: Those patients achieving a partial response at 0.1-3.0 mg/kg showed among the lowest clonal expansion. Relative to CD4+ cells, CD8+ T cells on average had more expanded clones. Both CD4+ and CD8+ T cell populations in blood had undergone clonal expansion by week 6 at 0.1 to 3.0 mg/kg.

This sequence joins TRBV4-2 and TRBJ1-3; D gene uncertain. The sequence derives from an adult with an advanced solid tumor such as melanoma, head and neck, liver or kidney cancer. The sequenced sample was CD4+ or CD8+ T cells sorted from blood, obtained in a trial of the OX40 agonist ivuxolimab. The CDR3 reads CASSQVGRPTSGNTIYF. The CDR3, as DNA: TGTGCCAGCAGCCAAGTTGGCAGGCCAACCTCTGGAAACACCATATATTTT.